These T cell receptor beta chains were read from a single sample in a study of human T cells and chemical hapten exposure. MiXCR, run by TCRdb on the RACE reads, gives a single entry per CDR3 protein. The sample lists 100,000 or so distinct CDR3 sequences; roughly 9.6% were seen once. This material consisted of whole blood, taken in connection with sensitization to the hapten diphenylcyclopropenone (DPC). The receptors originated from a man aged 40-49 years with alopecia areata. Some clones in this sample may be carry-over from other donors' samples. The CDR3 runs from the conserved cysteine through the conserved F or W.

j_gene: TRBJ2-1
v_gene: TRBV3-1
CDR3aa: CASSQVGGRLAPRQFF

j_gene: TRBJ1-3
v_gene: TRBV9
CDR3aa: CASSVARSSGNTIYF

j_gene: TRBJ2-3
v_gene: TRBV7-6
CDR3aa: CASSFVSTGGAFGDTQYF

j_gene: TRBJ1-2
v_gene: TRBV5-1
CDR3aa: CASSRDTLPGQGYGYTF

j_gene: TRBJ2-1
v_gene: TRBV4-2
CDR3aa: CASSQVMVGVEQFF

j_gene: TRBJ1-1
v_gene: TRBV30
CDR3aa: CAWSGAGMNTEAFF

j_gene: TRBJ2-1
v_gene: TRBV19
CDR3aa: CASSIGAFGGGSYNEQFF

j_gene: TRBJ1-4
v_gene: TRBV6-5
CDR3aa: CASSPTATNEKLFF

j_gene: TRBJ1-6
v_gene: TRBV5-4
CDR3aa: CASSLDGNVDSPLHF

j_gene: TRBJ2-3
v_gene: TRBV11-3
CDR3aa: CASSTGLAGVSDTQYF

j_gene: TRBJ1-3
v_gene: TRBV5-1
CDR3aa: CASSLQGQGNGNTIYF

j_gene: TRBJ2-1
v_gene: TRBV5-1
CDR3aa: CASSLLSEQFF

j_gene: TRBJ2-1
v_gene: TRBV5-6
CDR3aa: CASSLWGNEQFF

j_gene: TRBJ1-2
v_gene: TRBV4-2
CDR3aa: CASSQAKDKGLGYTF

j_gene: TRBJ1-1
v_gene: TRBV29-1
CDR3aa: CSVEGTANTEAFF

j_gene: TRBJ1-2
v_gene: TRBV5-4
CDR3aa: CASSSAGPNYGYTF

j_gene: TRBJ1-5
v_gene: TRBV6-5
CDR3aa: CATRGGGLYSNQPQHF

j_gene: TRBJ2-3
v_gene: TRBV6-1
CDR3aa: CASSASPLTDTQYF

j_gene: TRBJ2-3
v_gene: TRBV5-5
CDR3aa: CASSTGTSGSTDTQYF

j_gene: TRBJ2-3
v_gene: TRBV29-1
CDR3aa: CSVEGADTQYF

j_gene: TRBJ2-1
v_gene: TRBV29-1
CDR3aa: CSVDPSGMYNEQFF

j_gene: TRBJ2-7
v_gene: TRBV28
CDR3aa: CASRTGTVYEQYF

j_gene: TRBJ2-2
v_gene: TRBV18
CDR3aa: CASSSAAGVNTGELFF

j_gene: TRBJ1-2
v_gene: TRBV30
CDR3aa: CAWSVPGRSANYGYTF

j_gene: TRBJ2-1
v_gene: TRBV6-5
CDR3aa: CASSYSLAGGPWNEQFF

j_gene: TRBJ2-2
v_gene: TRBV18
CDR3aa: CASSPILDANTGELFF

j_gene: TRBJ2-5
v_gene: TRBV6-2/TRBV6-3
CDR3aa: CASSNNGNRETQYF

j_gene: TRBJ2-2
v_gene: TRBV20-1
CDR3aa: CSASLVPGRELFF

j_gene: TRBJ1-1
v_gene: TRBV18
CDR3aa: CASSRGMGNTEAFF

j_gene: TRBJ2-7
v_gene: TRBV4-1
CDR3aa: CASSQPVRNRTSYEQYF

j_gene: TRBJ2-6
v_gene: TRBV27
CDR3aa: CASSPLYRSGANVLTF

j_gene: TRBJ2-5
v_gene: TRBV6-2/TRBV6-3
CDR3aa: CASRTLPGTRQETQYF

j_gene: TRBJ2-3
v_gene: TRBV6-1
CDR3aa: CASSARTVPTDTQYF

j_gene: TRBJ1-5
v_gene: TRBV6-1
CDR3aa: CASSEAQSHNQPQHF

j_gene: TRBJ1-2
v_gene: TRBV20-1
CDR3aa: CSAVTGGNGYTF

j_gene: TRBJ2-1
v_gene: TRBV4-3
CDR3aa: CASSQDASVNNEQFF

j_gene: TRBJ2-6
v_gene: TRBV29-1
CDR3aa: CSVEGTPGANVLTF

j_gene: TRBJ2-3
v_gene: TRBV12-3/TRBV12-4
CDR3aa: CASSLEQADTQYF

j_gene: TRBJ2-7
v_gene: TRBV7-2
CDR3aa: CASSLDGGRGFYEQYF

j_gene: TRBJ1-5
v_gene: TRBV12-3/TRBV12-4
CDR3aa: CASRTGQGDQPQHF

j_gene: TRBJ1-1
v_gene: TRBV7-9
CDR3aa: CASSHRFPEAFF

j_gene: TRBJ2-1
v_gene: TRBV28
CDR3aa: CASSGSSGRGRNEQFF

j_gene: TRBJ1-5
v_gene: TRBV20-1
CDR3aa: CSATIQGNQPQHF

j_gene: TRBJ2-7
v_gene: TRBV27
CDR3aa: CASSLKGQAAYEQYF

j_gene: TRBJ1-6
v_gene: TRBV4-3
CDR3aa: CASSQDQGNNSPLHF

j_gene: TRBJ1-2
v_gene: TRBV29-1
CDR3aa: CSDKDNGYTF

j_gene: TRBJ2-1
v_gene: TRBV2
CDR3aa: CASSESSGPNNEQFF

j_gene: TRBJ2-3
v_gene: TRBV7-9
CDR3aa: CASSLVTGGSILRTDTQYF

j_gene: TRBJ2-3
v_gene: TRBV6-2/TRBV6-3
CDR3aa: CASSLTAGASTDTQYF

j_gene: TRBJ2-5
v_gene: TRBV2
CDR3aa: CASRRELMETQYF

j_gene: TRBJ1-2
v_gene: TRBV6-5
CDR3aa: CASTRTIYSDYGYTF

j_gene: TRBJ2-3
v_gene: TRBV20-1
CDR3aa: CSARRTESTDTQYF

j_gene: TRBJ2-1
v_gene: TRBV5-1
CDR3aa: CASSLEGRPTDEQFF

j_gene: TRBJ2-1
v_gene: TRBV30
CDR3aa: CAWSTGTSEFF

j_gene: TRBJ2-5
v_gene: TRBV5-4
CDR3aa: CASSSRGPRETQYF

j_gene: TRBJ2-3
v_gene: TRBV7-2
CDR3aa: CASSSAGVSTDTQYF

j_gene: TRBJ1-1
v_gene: TRBV19
CDR3aa: CASSPWALMNTEAFF

j_gene: TRBJ1-5
v_gene: TRBV6-1
CDR3aa: CASSFAGDFSNQPQHF

j_gene: TRBJ2-5
v_gene: TRBV20-1
CDR3aa: CSARDLGSGVVGETQYF

j_gene: TRBJ2-3
v_gene: TRBV5-6
CDR3aa: CASSHKTSGSTDTQYF